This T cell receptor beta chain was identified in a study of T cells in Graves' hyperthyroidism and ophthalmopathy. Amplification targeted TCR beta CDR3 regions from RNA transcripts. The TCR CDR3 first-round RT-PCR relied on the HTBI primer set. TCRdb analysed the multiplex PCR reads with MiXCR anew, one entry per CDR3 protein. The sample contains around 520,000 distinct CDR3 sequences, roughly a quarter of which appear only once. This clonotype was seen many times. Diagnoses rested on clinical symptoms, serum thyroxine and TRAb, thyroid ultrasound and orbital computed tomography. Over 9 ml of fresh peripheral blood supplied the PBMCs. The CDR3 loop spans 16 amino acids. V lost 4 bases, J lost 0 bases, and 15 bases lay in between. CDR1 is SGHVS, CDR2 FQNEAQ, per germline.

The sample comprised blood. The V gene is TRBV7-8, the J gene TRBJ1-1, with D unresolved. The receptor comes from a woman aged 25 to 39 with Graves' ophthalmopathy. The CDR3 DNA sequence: TGTGCCAGCAGCTCCGGGGTTTCCTCATTGAACACTGAAGCTTTCTTT. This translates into CASSSGVSSLNTEAFF.